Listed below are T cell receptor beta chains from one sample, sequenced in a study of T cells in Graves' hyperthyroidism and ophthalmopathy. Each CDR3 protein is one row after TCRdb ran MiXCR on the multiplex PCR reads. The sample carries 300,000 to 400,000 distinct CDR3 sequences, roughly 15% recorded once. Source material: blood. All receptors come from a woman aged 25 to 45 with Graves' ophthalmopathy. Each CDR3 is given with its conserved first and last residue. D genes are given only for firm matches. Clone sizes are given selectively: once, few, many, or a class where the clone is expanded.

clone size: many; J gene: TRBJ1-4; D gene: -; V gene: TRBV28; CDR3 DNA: TGTGCCAGCAAGGTTGTGGCTAATGAAAAACTGTTTTTT; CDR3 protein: CASKVVANEKLFF
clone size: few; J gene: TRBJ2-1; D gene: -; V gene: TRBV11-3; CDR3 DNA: TGTGCCAGCAGCCTGATTTATAAGGATGAGCAGTTCTTC; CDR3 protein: CASSLIYKDEQFF
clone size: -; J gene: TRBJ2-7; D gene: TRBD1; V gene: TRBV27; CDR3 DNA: TGTGCCAGCAGTTTCGCGGACAGGGGATTCTCCTACGAGCAGTACTTC; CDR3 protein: CASSFADRGFSYEQYF
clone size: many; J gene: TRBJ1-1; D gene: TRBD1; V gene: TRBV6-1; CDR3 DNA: TGTGCCAGCAGTGAAGATTCAAGGGACAGGGGTTCCACTGAAGCTTTCTTT; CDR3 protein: CASSEDSRDRGSTEAFF
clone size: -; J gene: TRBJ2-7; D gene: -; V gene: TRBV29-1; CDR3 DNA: TGCAGCGTTACCTTCGGGGGCAGGGCCGCCTACGAGCAGTACTTC; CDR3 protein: CSVTFGGRAAYEQYF
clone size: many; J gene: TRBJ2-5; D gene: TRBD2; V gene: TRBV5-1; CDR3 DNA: TGCGCCAGCAGGGGGACTAGCGGGGGGGCCGAGACCCAGTACTTC; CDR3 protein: CASRGTSGGAETQYF
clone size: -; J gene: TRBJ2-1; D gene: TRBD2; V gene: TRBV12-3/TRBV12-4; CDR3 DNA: TGTGCCAGCAGGATAGCGGGGGGGCCCCGGAATGAGCAGTTCTTC; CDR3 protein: CASRIAGGPRNEQFF
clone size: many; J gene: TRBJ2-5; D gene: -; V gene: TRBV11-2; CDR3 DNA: TGTGCCAGCAGCCCCCCCCTAGAGACCCAGTACTTC; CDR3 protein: CASSPPLETQYF
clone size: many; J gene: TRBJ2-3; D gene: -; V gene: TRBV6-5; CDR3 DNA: TGTGCCAGCAGTTACTCAATTAGCGGTAGCACAGATACGCAGTATTTT; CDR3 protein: CASSYSISGSTDTQYF
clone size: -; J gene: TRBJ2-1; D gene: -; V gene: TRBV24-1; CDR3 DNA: TGTGCCAACGACGAGCCTGAGCAGTTCTTC; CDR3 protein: CANDEPEQFF
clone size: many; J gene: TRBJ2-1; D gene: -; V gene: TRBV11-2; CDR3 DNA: TGTGCCAGCAGCCCAACCCAGCGTGGACTTAGGAATGAGCAGTTCTTC; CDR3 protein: CASSPTQRGLRNEQFF
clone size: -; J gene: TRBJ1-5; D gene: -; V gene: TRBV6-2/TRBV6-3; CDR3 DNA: TGTGCCAGCAGTTACCCCCAGCCCCAGCATTTT; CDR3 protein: CASSYPQPQHF
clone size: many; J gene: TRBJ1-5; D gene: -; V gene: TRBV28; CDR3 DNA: TGTGCCAGCAGTTTATTAAGGGGCGTAATGAGCAATCAGCCCCAGCATTTT; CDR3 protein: CASSLLRGVMSNQPQHF
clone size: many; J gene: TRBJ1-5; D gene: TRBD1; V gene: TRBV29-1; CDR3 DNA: TGCAGCGTTCGCGACAGGGGAAGGAATCAGCCCCAGCATTTT; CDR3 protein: CSVRDRGRNQPQHF
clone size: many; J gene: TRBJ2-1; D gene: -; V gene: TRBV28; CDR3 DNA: TGTGCCAGCATGGGGTCGGCGGAATACAATGAGCAGTTCTTC; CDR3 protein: CASMGSAEYNEQFF
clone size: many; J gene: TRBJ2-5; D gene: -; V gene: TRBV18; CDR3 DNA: TGTGCCAGCTCACCACCGGGAAAGGCAGTGATCCAAGAGACCCAGTACTTC; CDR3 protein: CASSPPGKAVIQETQYF
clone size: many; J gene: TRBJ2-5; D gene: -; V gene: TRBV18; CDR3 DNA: TGTGCCAGCTCACCCGGTAGGGAGACCCAGTACTTC; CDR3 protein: CASSPGRETQYF
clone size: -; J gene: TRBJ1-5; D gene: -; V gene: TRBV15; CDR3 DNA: TGTGCCACCAGCAACCTAGGGACTTTCAACTTCGATGGTCGAAATCAGCCCCAGCATTTT; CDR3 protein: CATSNLGTFNFDGRNQPQHF
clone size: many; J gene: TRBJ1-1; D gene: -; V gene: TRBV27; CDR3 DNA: TGTGCCAGCAGTTTAAAGGGGTTCGGCACTGAAGCTTTCTTT; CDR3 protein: CASSLKGFGTEAFF
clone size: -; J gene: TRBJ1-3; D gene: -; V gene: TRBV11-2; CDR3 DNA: TGTGCCAGCAGCCCTATCCAGGGAAACACCATATATTTT; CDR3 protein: CASSPIQGNTIYF
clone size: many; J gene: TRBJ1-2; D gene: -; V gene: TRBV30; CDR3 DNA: TGTGCCTGGAGTGCAGTCAGTTCTAACTATGGCTACACCTTC; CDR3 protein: CAWSAVSSNYGYTF
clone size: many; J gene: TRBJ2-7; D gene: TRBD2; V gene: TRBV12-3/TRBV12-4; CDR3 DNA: TGTGCCAGCAGTAAACCGACTAGCGGGGCCCGCGAGCAGTACTTC; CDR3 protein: CASSKPTSGAREQYF
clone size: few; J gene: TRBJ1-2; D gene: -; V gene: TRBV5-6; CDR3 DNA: TGTGCCAGCAGCTTGGACAGGGCGGTCTATGGCTACACCTTC; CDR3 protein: CASSLDRAVYGYTF
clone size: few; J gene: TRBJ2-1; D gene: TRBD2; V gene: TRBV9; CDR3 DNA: TGTGCCAGCAGCGTACGACTAGCTCCAGAATCCTACAATGAGCAGTTCTTC; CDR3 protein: CASSVRLAPESYNEQFF
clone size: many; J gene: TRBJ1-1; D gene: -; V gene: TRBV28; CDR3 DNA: TGTGCCAGCAGTTTTAGCCCAAATTGGGCTTTCTTT; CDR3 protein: CASSFSPNWAFF
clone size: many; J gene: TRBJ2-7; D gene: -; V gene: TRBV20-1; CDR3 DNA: TGCAGTGCTAGAGACGAGGCAGGGGACGACGAGCAGTACTTC; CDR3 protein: CSARDEAGDDEQYF
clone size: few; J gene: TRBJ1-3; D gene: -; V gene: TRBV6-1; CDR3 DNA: TGTGCCAGCACAGGGAGCTCTGGAAACACCATATATTTT; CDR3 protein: CASTGSSGNTIYF
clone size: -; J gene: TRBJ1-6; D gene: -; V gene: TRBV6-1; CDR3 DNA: TGTGCCAGCAGTGCTTGGAATTCTGCCAATTCACCCCTCCACTTT; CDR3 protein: CASSAWNSANSPLHF
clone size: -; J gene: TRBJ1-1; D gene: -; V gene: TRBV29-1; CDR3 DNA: TGCAGCGTTCTGAGGTTGGACACTGAAGCTTTCTTT; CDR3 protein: CSVLRLDTEAFF
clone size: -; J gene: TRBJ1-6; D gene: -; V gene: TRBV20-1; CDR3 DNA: TGCAGTGCTTCCAGGGGACTTAGAAATCTGGGTTCACCCCTCCACTTT; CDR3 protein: CSASRGLRNLGSPLHF
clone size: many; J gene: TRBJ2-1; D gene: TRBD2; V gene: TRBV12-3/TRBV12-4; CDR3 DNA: TGTGCCAGCAGTTTAGGTGGGACTAGCAGTGCCAATGAGCAGTTCTTC; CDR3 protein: CASSLGGTSSANEQFF
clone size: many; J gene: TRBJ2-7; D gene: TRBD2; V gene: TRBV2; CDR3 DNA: TGTGCCAGCAACTGGAGCCCCGGACTAGCGGGGGCCTACGAGCAGTACTTC; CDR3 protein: CASNWSPGLAGAYEQYF
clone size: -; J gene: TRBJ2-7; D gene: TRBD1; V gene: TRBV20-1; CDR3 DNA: TGCAGTGCCCAGCCGGGGACAGGGGGCTACGAGCAGTACTTC; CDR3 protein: CSAQPGTGGYEQYF
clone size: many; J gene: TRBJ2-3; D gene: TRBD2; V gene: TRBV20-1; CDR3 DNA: TGCAGTGCTCGCAGCGGGGAGACCACAGATACGCAGTATTTT; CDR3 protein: CSARSGETTDTQYF
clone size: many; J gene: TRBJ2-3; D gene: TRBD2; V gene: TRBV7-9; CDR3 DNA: TGTGCCAGCAGCTACTATAGCGGGGGACTGCATACGCAGTATTTT; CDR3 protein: CASSYYSGGLHTQYF
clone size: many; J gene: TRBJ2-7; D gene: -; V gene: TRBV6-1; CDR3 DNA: TGTGCCAGCAGTGAAGCTGGGGGGTCCTCAAGCGACGAGCAGTACTTC; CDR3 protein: CASSEAGGSSSDEQYF
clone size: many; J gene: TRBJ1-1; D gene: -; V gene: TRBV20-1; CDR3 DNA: TGCAGTGCTAGGCCGACAGGAGCATTCAGGAACACTGAAGCTTTCTTT; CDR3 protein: CSARPTGAFRNTEAFF
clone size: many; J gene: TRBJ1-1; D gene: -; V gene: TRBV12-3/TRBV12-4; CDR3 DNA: TGTGCCAGCAGTTTTTCCATGAACACTGAAGCTTTCTTT; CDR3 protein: CASSFSMNTEAFF
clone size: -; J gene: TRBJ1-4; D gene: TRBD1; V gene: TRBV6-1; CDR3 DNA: TGTGCCAGCAGTGATAAACAGGGGGGCTATGAAAAACTGTTTTTT; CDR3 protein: CASSDKQGGYEKLFF
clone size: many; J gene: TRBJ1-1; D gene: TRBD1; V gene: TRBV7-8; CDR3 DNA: TGTGCCAGCAGCTCGCACCGGGACAGCACTGAAGCTTTCTTT; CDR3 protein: CASSSHRDSTEAFF
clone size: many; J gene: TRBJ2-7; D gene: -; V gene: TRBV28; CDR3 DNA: TGCGCCAGCAGCTTGTTATCCGAGCAGTACTTC; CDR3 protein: CASSLLSEQYF
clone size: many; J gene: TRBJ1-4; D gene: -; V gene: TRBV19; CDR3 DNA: TGTGCCAGTAGTATGGGGAATATGGATGAAAAACTGTTTTTT; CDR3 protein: CASSMGNMDEKLFF
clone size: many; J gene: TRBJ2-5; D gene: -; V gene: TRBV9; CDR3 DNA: TGTGCCAGCAGCACAACCCCCCATGGGGCGGGGCGGGAGACCCAGTACTTC; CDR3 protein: CASSTTPHGAGRETQYF
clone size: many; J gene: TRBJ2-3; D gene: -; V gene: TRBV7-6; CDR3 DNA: TGTGCCAGCAGCTTATTGGCTCCGCTAAACACAGATACGCAGTATTTT; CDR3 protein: CASSLLAPLNTDTQYF
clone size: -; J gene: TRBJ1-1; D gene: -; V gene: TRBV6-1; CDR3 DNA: TGTGCCAGCAGAGTCAAGGGTTTCACTGAAGCTTTCTTT; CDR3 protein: CASRVKGFTEAFF
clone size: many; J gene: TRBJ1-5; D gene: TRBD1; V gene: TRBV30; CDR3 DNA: TGTGCCTGGAGTGGTGGACAGGCGGGACAGCCCCAGCATTTT; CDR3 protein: CAWSGGQAGQPQHF